The next 16 T cell receptor beta chains were all read from a single sample in a study of blood T cell repertoires in COVID-19. Only in-frame clones appear in the TCRdb table, and some are missing; sequencing was by immunoSEQ multiplex PCR. The sample consists of fewer than 350,000 clones, about 91% of them appearing once. Sequences were obtained from PBMCs or T cells enriched from blood (not recorded which). The receptor source for this set is a man in his forties or fifties who had been exposed to COVID-19.

The V gene is TRBV28, the J gene TRBJ2-4; D may be TRBD2 (5 bases). CDR1 is MDHEN and CDR2 is SYDVKM in the germline V gene. The length of the CDR3 is 15 residues. The V end lost 2 bases, the J end lost 7 bases, and 15 bases lay between the germline ends. The CDR3 sequence is CASSLIGGIGNIQYF. The CDR3 DNA sequence: TGTGCCAGCAGTTTAATAGGAGGAATCGGGAACATTCAGTACTTC.

The chain recombines TRBV3-1 (or the pseudogene TRBV3-2) with TRBJ1-3, with 7 bases identical to TRBD1. Per germline, CDR1 LGHDT and CDR2 YNNKEL (reference sequence). The CDR3 contains 15 residues. J gave up 0 bases and V 1 base, and 0 bases lay outside the gene matches. This CDR3 is CASSQAGGSGNTIYF. CDR3 sequence (DNA): TGTGCCAGCAGCCAAGCAGGGGGCTCTGGAAACACCATATATTTT.

This clone was detected once. The chain couples TRBV4-2 to TRBJ1-5, with TRBD1 identical over 8 bases. The CDR3 is 15 residues long. Trimming removed 4 bases from V and 2 bases from J; junction bases left unmatched: 4. From germline, CDR1 is LGHNA and CDR2 YNFKEQ. The CDR3 region is CASSPGQGGNQPQHF. CDR3 coding DNA: TGTGCCAGCAGCCCCGGACAGGGTGGCAATCAGCCCCAGCATTTT.

J is TRBJ1-1 and V is TRBV7-8; 7 nucleotides align to TRBD1. V was pared by 8 bases and J by 2 bases, with 8 bases of the junction left unmatched. This CDR3 has 14 amino acids. Per the germline V gene, CDR1 is SGHVS and CDR2 is FQNEAQ. CDR3 protein: CASAGQTTNTEAFF. The CDR3 DNA reads as TGTGCCAGCGCGGGACAGACAACAAACACTGAAGCTTTCTTT.

The chain employs TRBV2 and TRBJ1-1, with a possible D match to TRBD1 (6 bases). Germline V lookup: CDR1 SNHLY, CDR2 FYNNEI. The CDR3 totals 15 residues. Trimming left V 10 bases short and J 1 base short, with 19 bases between. CDR3 in amino acids: CAISQRVGANTEAFF. The CDR3 region has the DNA TGTGCCATCTCACAGAGGGTGGGGGCGAACACTGAAGCTTTCTTT.

The V and J genes are TRBV27 and TRBJ1-1; D is possibly TRBD1 (6 bases). This CDR3 spans 16 amino acids. In germline, CDR1 is MNHEY, CDR2 SMNVEV (reference sequence). Trimming removed 7 bases at V and 0 bases at J, with 18 bases between. CDR3 loop: CASIQVWGPMNTEAFF. The DNA of the CDR3 is TGTGCCAGCATTCAAGTTTGGGGGCCGATGAACACTGAAGCTTTCTTT.

The chain couples TRBV2 to TRBJ1-2, with TRBD1 matching 8 bases. This CDR3 region has 17 residues. Trimming took 5 bases from V and 4 from J; bases not matched to a gene: 15. Per germline, CDR1 SNHLY and CDR2 FYNNEI. CDR3: CASSTRFKQGEGYGYTF. CDR3 nucleotides: TGTGCCAGCAGTACCCGGTTTAAACAGGGGGAAGGCTATGGCTACACCTTC.

The chain employs TRBV23-1 and TRBJ2-1; 10 bases agree with TRBD2. TRBV23-1 is an ORF; its function is uncertain. The CDR3 is 15 amino acids. V dropped 6 bases and J dropped 3; count of bases not matched to a gene: 5. CDR3 sequence: CASRDKREGYNEQFF. DNA of the CDR3: TGCGCCAGCAGGGATAAGCGGGAGGGCTACAATGAGCAGTTCTTC.

This clone was observed a handful of times. The rearrangement links TRBV30 to TRBJ1-2, with a tentative D call TRBD1 (5 bases). CDR1 and CDR2 from the germline V gene are GTSNPN and SVGIG (reference sequence). The CDR3 is made up of 12 amino acids. V lost 5 bases to trimming and J lost 5 bases, with 12 bases between them. This CDR3 is CAWGTRGYGYTF. CDR3 DNA sequence: TGTGCCTGGGGGACCCGAGGTTATGGCTACACCTTC.

The chain recombines TRBV11-2 with TRBJ1-1; 7 bases are a match to TRBD1. The CDR3 is 15 residues long. From germline, CDR1 is SGHAT and CDR2 FQNNGV. V shed 0 bases, J shed 6 bases, and the junction held 7 bases outside the gene matches. CDR3 protein: CASSLEGGSIAEAFF. For the CDR3, the DNA is TGTGCCAGCAGCTTAGAAGGGGGCTCTATCGCTGAAGCTTTCTTT. The variable domain in full, completed from reference TRBV11-2 and TRBJ1-1, reads EAGVAQSPRYKIIEKRQSVAFWCNPISGHATLYWYQQILGQGPKLLIQFQNNGVVDDSQLPKDRFSAERLKGVDSTLKIQPAKLEDSAVYLCASSLEGGSIAEAFFGQGTRLTVV.

The chain couples TRBV30 to TRBJ1-1; D uncertain. CDR3 length: 13 residues. The V end lost 2 bases, the J end lost 5 bases, and 12 bases lay between the germline ends. The germline gives CDR1 GTSNPN, CDR2 SVGIG (reference sequence). The CDR3 nucleotides are TGTGCCTGGAGTTCCCGGGTCGGGACTGAAGCTTTCTTT. Residues: CAWSSRVGTEAFF.

The V and J genes are TRBV18 and TRBJ2-1; 12 nucleotides agree with TRBD2. The CDR3 loop spans 16 amino acids. Germline assignment: CDR1 KGHSH and CDR2 LQKENI. V shed 4 bases and J 4 bases; nucleotides not matched to a gene: 5. In DNA form, the CDR3 reads TGTGCCAGCTCACGATCGACTAGCGGGAGATACAATGAGCAGTTCTTC. Translating it yields CASSRSTSGRYNEQFF.

This chain joins TRBV12-5 and TRBJ1-2; D is ambiguous. Germline V gene data show CDR1 as LGHNT and CDR2 as FRNRAP. V dropped 1 base and J dropped 2 bases, with 14 bases sitting between them. CDR3 length: 16 amino acids. In DNA form, the CDR3 reads TGTGCTAGTGGTTTGGGCCCGTCTGAAGCAAACTATGGCTACACCTTC. It encodes CASGLGPSEANYGYTF.

This chain's CDR3 is CSASTGTSRKEQFF. The CDR3 DNA is TGCAGTGCTAGTACCGGGACTAGTCGTAAAGAGCAGTTCTTC. V and J are TRBV20-1 and TRBJ2-1; 8 positions match TRBD2. The CDR3 runs to 14 residues. J was trimmed by 10 bases and V by 3 bases; bases with no gene match: 11. Germline lookup yields CDR1 DFQATT and CDR2 SNEGSKA (reference sequence).

The chain couples TRBV27 to TRBJ2-7; TRBD1 aligns across 7 bases. From germline, CDR1 is MNHEY and CDR2 SMNVEV (reference sequence). The length of the CDR3 is 14 residues. The V and J ends lost 6 bases and 0 bases, in that order; junction bases with no gene match: 5. The CDR3 coding sequence is TGTGCCAGCAGCCGACAGGGCAGCTCCTACGAGCAGTACTTC. Translated, it gives CASSRQGSSYEQYF.

The genes are TRBV28 and TRBJ1-5; possibly TRBD1 for D (5 bases). This CDR3 is 13 amino acids long. V lost 5 bases and J lost 7, with 12 bases in between. Per germline, CDR1 MDHEN and CDR2 SYDVKM. CDR3 in DNA: TGTGCCAGCAGTCGGGACTACATCCAGCCCCAGCATTTT. This codes for CASSRDYIQPQHF.